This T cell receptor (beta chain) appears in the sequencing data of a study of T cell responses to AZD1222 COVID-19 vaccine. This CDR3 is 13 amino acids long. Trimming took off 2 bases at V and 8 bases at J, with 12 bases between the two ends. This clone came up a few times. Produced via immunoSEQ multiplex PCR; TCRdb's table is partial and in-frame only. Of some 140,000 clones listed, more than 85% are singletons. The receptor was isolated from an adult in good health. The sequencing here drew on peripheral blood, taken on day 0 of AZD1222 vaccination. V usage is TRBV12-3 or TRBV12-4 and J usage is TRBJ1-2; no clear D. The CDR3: CASSLSHPGGYTF. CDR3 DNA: TGTGCCAGCAGTTTAAGTCATCCGGGGGGCTACACCTTC.